This TCR beta chain was sequenced during a study of T-cell reconstitution after alpha-beta-depleted transplantation in children. This CDR3 is built from 12 residues. V lost 4 bases and J lost 2, with 4 bases in between. Germline CDR1 reads MNHEY; CDR2 reads SVGEGT. This clonotype was observed many times. Preparation of the TCRbeta library used unique molecular identifiers. TCRdb passed the PCR reads through MiXCR, listing each CDR3 protein once. The sample includes about 400,000 distinct CDR3 sequences, about 14% of them seen just once. This rearrangement joins TRBV6-2 or TRBV6-3 to TRBJ2-3; no clear D. This receptor was identified in a human donor who donated a stem cell graft to a child with Fanconi anemia. The sample was PBMCs, taken from the stem cell graft. The CDR3 loop reads CASSWYTDTQYF. For the CDR3, the DNA is TGTGCCAGCAGTTGGTACACAGATACGCAGTATTTT.